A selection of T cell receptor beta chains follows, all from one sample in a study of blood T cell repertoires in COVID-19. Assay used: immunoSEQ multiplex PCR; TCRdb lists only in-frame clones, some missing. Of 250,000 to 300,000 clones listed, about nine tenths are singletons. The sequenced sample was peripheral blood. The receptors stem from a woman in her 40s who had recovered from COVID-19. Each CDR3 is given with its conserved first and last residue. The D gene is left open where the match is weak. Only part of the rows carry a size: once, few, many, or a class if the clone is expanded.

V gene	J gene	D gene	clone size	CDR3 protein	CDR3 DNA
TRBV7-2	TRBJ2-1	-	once	CASSLATNSYNEQFF	TGTGCCAGCAGCTTAGCCACCAACAGCTACAATGAGCAGTTCTTC
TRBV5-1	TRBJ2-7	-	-	CASSLAQFYEQYF	TGCGCCAGCAGCTTGGCGCAGTTTTACGAGCAGTACTTC
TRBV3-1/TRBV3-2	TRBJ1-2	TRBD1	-	CASSSTGTYGYTF	TGTGCCAGCAGTTCGACAGGGACCTATGGCTACACCTTC
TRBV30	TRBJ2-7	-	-	CAWTTTYEQYF	TGTGCCTGGACCACTACCTACGAGCAGTACTTC
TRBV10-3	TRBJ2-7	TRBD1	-	CAISDPGDRGRYEQYF	TGTGCCATCAGTGATCCCGGGGACAGGGGGCGGTACGAGCAGTACTTC
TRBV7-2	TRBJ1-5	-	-	CASSVTQGPQHF	TGTGCCAGCAGCGTCACACAGGGGCCCCAGCATTTT
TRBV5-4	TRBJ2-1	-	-	CASRDGTGVPNEQFF	TGTGCCAGCAGGGACGGGACTGGGGTCCCCAATGAGCAGTTCTTC
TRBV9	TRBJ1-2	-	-	CASSPREGVYGYTF	TGTGCCAGCAGCCCCAGGGAGGGGGTCTATGGCTACACCTTC
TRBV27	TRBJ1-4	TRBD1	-	CASRQPGQGNEKLFF	TGTGCCAGCAGGCAACCGGGACAGGGGAATGAAAAACTGTTTTTT
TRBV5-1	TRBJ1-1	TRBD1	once	CASSPGQDETEAFF	TGCGCCAGCAGCCCGGGACAGGATGAAACTGAAGCTTTCTTT
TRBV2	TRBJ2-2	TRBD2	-	CASSDGLAGTGELFF	TGTGCCAGCAGTGACGGACTAGCGGGCACCGGGGAGCTGTTTTTT
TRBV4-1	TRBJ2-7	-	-	CASSLVGEANEQYF	TGCGCCAGCAGCCTGGTCGGGGAAGCCAACGAGCAGTACTTC
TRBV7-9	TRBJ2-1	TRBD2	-	CASSSLGTSGSNIYNEQFF	TGTGCCAGCAGCTCCCTGGGGACTAGCGGGAGTAATATCTACAATGAGCAGTTCTTC
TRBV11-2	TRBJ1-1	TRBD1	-	CASSARQGLSLNTEAFF	TGTGCCAGCAGCGCCAGACAGGGGCTCTCCTTGAACACTGAAGCTTTCTTT
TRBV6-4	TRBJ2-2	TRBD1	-	CASSEGTGGTGELFF	TGTGCCAGCAGTGAAGGGACAGGGGGAACCGGGGAGCTGTTTTTT
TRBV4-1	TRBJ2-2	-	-	CASSQGGGITGELFF	TGCGCCAGCAGCCAAGGAGGCGGGATCACCGGGGAGCTGTTTTTT